This T cell receptor (beta chain) was found in a study of cytomegalovirus exposure and HLA in healthy donors. Overall study results and limits: The authors excluded some V segments, including TRBV6-2 and TRBV6-3, as indistinguishable. Reports state that TCR beta sequences accurately predicted most subjects' HLA-A and HLA-B alleles. Common viral pathogens seemed to be connected with several of the most significant clusters, according to a later analysis.

Trimming took 5 bases from V and 3 from J; bases not matched to a gene: 4. This CDR3 is built from 14 residues. Germline V gene data show CDR1 as PRHDT and CDR2 as FYEKMQ (reference sequence). On this clone: The antigen is unknown.

Vbeta (60) and Jbeta (13) primers were used in the PCR. Sequencing was performed with immunoSEQ multiplex PCR; in TCRdb, only in-frame clones are kept and a portion is missing. The sample has about 160,000 clones; approximately 80% are singletons. The chain joins TRBV13 to TRBJ2-7, with 10 bases that match TRBD1. The clonotype comes from a man aged 25 to 40 in good health and CMV-seropositive. Sequences were obtained from PBMCs. The CDR3, as DNA: TGTGCCAGCAGCACCGGGACAGGGGTCTACGAGCAGTACTTC. Amino acid sequence: CASSTGTGVYEQYF.